This T cell receptor beta chain is drawn from a study of blood T cell repertoires in COVID-19. Study-level background: PBMCs, B-cell-depleted T cells, or T cells provided the cDNA or gDNA that made up the material.

Germline loops: CDR1 LNHDA, CDR2 SQIVND (reference sequence). The V end lost 4 bases, the J end lost 3 bases, and 10 bases lay between the germline ends. The CDR3 is 13 residues long. Profiled with immunoSEQ multiplex PCR; TCRdb holds only in-frame clones, not every one. The table records about 270,000 clones, about nine tenths of them present only once. This study enrolled people aged roughly 18 to 90 from under 25 US geographic areas. The study assigned cohorts using participant-reported clinical history. The clonotype was recovered from a woman in her 40s with acute COVID-19. Sequencing was carried out using PBMCs or T cells enriched from blood (not recorded which). The chain joins TRBV19 to TRBJ2-7, with a weak D call TRBD1 (6 bases). CDR3 region: CASSKGGLYEQYF. DNA for the CDR3: TGTGCCAGTAGTAAAGGGGGTCTCTACGAGCAGTACTTC.